This entry describes one T cell receptor beta chain. The CDR3 extends over 15 amino acids. Germline V gives CDR1 MNHNY, CDR2 SVGAGI (reference sequence). V lost 6 bases and J 2 bases, leaving 17 bases between the germline ends. This sample was included in a study of blood T cell repertoires in COVID-19. Data came from immunoSEQ multiplex PCR; TCRdb stores just in-frame clones and leaves some out. The table lists 150,000 to 200,000 clones, 85% to 95% of them singletons. The source of this sequence is a woman in her forties or fifties with acute or convalescent COVID-19. What was sequenced was peripheral blood. The chain couples TRBV6-6 to TRBJ2-7; D may be TRBD1 (6 bases). In DNA form, the CDR3 reads TGTGCCAGCAGCCCCAGCAGGGGCCGCACCTACGAGCAGTACTTC. Translating gives CASSPSRGRTYEQYF.